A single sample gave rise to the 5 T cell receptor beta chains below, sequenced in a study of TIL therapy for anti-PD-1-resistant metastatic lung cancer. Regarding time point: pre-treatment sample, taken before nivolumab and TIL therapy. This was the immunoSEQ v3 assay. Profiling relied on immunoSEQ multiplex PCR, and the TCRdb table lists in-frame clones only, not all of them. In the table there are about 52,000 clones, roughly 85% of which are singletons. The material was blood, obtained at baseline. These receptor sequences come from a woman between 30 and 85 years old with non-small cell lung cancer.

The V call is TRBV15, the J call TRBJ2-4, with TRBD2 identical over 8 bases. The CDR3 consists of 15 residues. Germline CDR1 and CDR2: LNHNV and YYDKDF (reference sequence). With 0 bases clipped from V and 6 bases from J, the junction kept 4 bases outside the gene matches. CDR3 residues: CATSRDRGGPNIQYF. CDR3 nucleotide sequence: TGTGCCACCAGCAGAGATCGGGGGGGCCCAAACATTCAGTACTTC.

The CDR3 spells CASSPGQGNTEAFF. In nucleotides, the CDR3 is TGTGCCAGCAGCCCGGGGCAGGGGAACACTGAAGCTTTCTTT. The genes are TRBV25-1 and TRBJ1-1; D may be TRBD1 (5 bases). The CDR3 length is 14 residues. Per the germline V gene, CDR1 is MGHDK and CDR2 is SYGVNS. V was cut by 6 bases and J by 1 base, with 12 bases left in between.

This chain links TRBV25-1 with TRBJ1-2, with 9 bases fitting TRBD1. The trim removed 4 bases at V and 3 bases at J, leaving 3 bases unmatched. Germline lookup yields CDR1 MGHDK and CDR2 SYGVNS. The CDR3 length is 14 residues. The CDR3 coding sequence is TGTGCCAGCAGTGGGACAGGGGTACACTATGGCTACACCTTC. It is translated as CASSGTGVHYGYTF.

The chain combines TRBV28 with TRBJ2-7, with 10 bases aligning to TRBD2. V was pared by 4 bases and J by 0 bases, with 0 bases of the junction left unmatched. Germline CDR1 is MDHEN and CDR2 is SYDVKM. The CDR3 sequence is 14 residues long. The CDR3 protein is CASSSSGSSYEQYF. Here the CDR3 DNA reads TGTGCCAGCAGTTCTAGCGGGAGCTCCTACGAGCAGTACTTC.

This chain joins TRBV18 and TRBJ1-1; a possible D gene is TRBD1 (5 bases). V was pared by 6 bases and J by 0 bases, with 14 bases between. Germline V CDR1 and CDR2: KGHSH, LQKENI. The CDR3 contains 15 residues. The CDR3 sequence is CASSQGLILNTEAFF. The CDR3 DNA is TGTGCCAGCTCCCAGGGACTGATATTGAACACTGAAGCTTTCTTT.